This TCR beta chain originates from a study of regulatory T cells in long-lasting Graves disease. Time point here: newly diagnosed GD, antithyroid drugs for less than 3 months. Extracted PBMC RNA gave rise to the TCR library. For TCR beta, libraries came from iRepertoire HTBI primers and Arm-PCR of CDR3 regions. Using its own MiXCR run on the multiplex PCR reads, TCRdb lists one record per CDR3 protein. This table holds hundreds of thousands of distinct CDR3 sequences, around 17% found once. This clonotype was detected a few times. The CDR3 is 15 residues long. The V gene lost 4 bases and the J gene lost 4 bases, with 17 bases spanning the gap. From germline, CDR1 is SGHRS and CDR2 YFSETQ. These records were also assigned to another study, of T cells in Graves' hyperthyroidism and ophthalmopathy.

This TCR was sampled from a man aged 40-49 years with Graves disease. The chain uses TRBV5-1 and TRBJ2-5; the D gene is possibly TRBD2 (6 bases). The sample here was peripheral blood mononuclear cells (PBMCs), taken at new diagnosis, from a patient treated with antithyroid drugs. The DNA for the CDR3 is TGCGCCAGCAGCCCCCGGGACTCCCCGGGAGAGACCCAGTACTTC. This sequence encodes CASSPRDSPGETQYF.